This T cell receptor (beta chain) was captured by sequencing in a study of blood T cell repertoires in COVID-19. Using immunoSEQ multiplex PCR, the repertoire was profiled, and TCRdb retains in-frame clones only, with some absent. This sample has around 200,000 clones, with approximately 83% found just once. Looked up from germline, CDR1 is MNHEY and CDR2 is SVGAGI. Germline trimming cut 5 bases from V and 5 bases from J; bases unmatched to any gene: 11. The length of the CDR3 is 15 residues. The source of this sequence is a woman in her thirties with COVID-19, enrolled during active disease. V gene TRBV6-5 combines with J gene TRBJ2-7, with 8 nucleotides matching TRBD1. The sequencing sample was made of peripheral blood. This CDR3 reads CASSRQGQEGDEQYF. The CDR3 DNA follows: TGTGCCAGCAGTCGCCAGGGACAGGAGGGCGACGAGCAGTACTTC.